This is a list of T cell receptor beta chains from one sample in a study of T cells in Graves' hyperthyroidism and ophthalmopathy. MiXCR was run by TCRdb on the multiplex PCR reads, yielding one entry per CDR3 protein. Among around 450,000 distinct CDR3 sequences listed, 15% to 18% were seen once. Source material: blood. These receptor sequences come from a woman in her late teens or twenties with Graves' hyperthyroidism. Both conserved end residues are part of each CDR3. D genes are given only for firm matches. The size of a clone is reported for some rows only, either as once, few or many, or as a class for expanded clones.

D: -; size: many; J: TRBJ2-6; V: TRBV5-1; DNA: TGTGCCAGCAGCTTAGGTTCCGGGGCCAACGTCCTGACTTTC; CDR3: CASSLGSGANVLTF
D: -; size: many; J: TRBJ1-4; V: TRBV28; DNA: TGTGCCAGCAGTTTACTAACAGGGAATGAAAAACTGTTTTTT; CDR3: CASSLLTGNEKLFF
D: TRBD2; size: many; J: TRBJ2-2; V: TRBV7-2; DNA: TGTGCCAGCAGCTTAGGGCTAGCGGGAGCCGGGGAGCTGTTTTTT; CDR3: CASSLGLAGAGELFF
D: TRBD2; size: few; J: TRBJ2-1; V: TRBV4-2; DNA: TGTGCCAGCAGCCAAGCGGGGGGGCCAGGGAATGAGCAGTTCTTC; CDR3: CASSQAGGPGNEQFF
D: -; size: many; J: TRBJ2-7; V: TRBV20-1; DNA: TGCAGTGCCAGGACAGATCGCGGGCAGTACTTC; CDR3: CSARTDRGQYF
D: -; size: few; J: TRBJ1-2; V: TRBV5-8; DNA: TGTGCCAGCAGCTGGTCTGACTATGGCTACACCTTC; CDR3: CASSWSDYGYTF
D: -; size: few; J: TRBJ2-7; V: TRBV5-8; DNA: TGTGCCAGCAGGTGGGGTTACGGGGACTACGAGCAGTACTTC; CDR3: CASRWGYGDYEQYF
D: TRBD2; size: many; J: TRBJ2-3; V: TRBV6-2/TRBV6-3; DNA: TGTGCCAGCAGCCCCACTAGCGGGGGGGGCACAGATACGCAGTATTTT; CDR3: CASSPTSGGGTDTQYF
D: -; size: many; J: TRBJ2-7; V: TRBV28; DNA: TGTGCCAGCAGTTTAAGTGGGGGTAACTACGAGCAGTACTTC; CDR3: CASSLSGGNYEQYF
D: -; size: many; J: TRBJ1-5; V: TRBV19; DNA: TGTGCCAGTAGACCGGACAGCGCTAGCAATCAGCCCCAGCATTTT; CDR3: CASRPDSASNQPQHF
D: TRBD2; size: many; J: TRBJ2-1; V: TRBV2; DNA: TGTGTCAGCAGTGAGCGGGGTGCCTACAATGAGCAGTTCTTC; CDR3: CVSSERGAYNEQFF
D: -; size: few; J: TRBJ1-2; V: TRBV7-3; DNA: TGTGCCAGCAGCTTAGAGTCAGACTCTAACTATGGCTACACCTTC; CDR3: CASSLESDSNYGYTF
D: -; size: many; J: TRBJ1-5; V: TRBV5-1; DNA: TGCGCCAGCAGACCGGATAGCAATCAGCCCCAGCATTTT; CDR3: CASRPDSNQPQHF
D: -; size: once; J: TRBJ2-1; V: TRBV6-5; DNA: TGTGCCAGCAAGGGGCAAACCAATGAGCAGTTCTTC; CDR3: CASKGQTNEQFF
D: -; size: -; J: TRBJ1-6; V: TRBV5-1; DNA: TGCGCCAGCCATACTGAGGGGCGGGGATCACCCCTCCACTTT; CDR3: CASHTEGRGSPLHF
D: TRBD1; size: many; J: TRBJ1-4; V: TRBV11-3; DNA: TGTGCCAGCAGCTTGGGGACAGGAGGAATGGGAAAACTGTTTTTT; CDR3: CASSLGTGGMGKLFF
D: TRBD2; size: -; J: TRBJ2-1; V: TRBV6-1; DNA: TGTGCCAGTGGGGAGGGAAGCTACAATGAGCAGTTCTTC; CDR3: CASGEGSYNEQFF
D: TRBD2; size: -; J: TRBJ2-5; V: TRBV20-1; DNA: TGCAGTGCTAGAGATACGGGACTAGCGCGCCTCCAAGAGGCCCAGTACTTC; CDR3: CSARDTGLARLQEAQYF
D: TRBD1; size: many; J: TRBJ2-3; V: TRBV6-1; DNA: TGTGCCAGCAGTGAAGCGCGGTTCAACAGGGGTTATACGCAGTATTTT; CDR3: CASSEARFNRGYTQYF
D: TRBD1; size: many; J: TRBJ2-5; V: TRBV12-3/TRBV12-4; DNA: TGTGCCAGCAGTCCACGAGCGGGACAGGGGGAAGAGACCCAGTACTTC; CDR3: CASSPRAGQGEETQYF
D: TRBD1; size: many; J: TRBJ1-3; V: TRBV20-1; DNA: TGCAGTGCTAGCCCGGGACAGGCCAAGCACACCATATATTTT; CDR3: CSASPGQAKHTIYF
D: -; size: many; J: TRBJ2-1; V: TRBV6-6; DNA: TGTGCCAGCAGTTACGGGACGGGGAGCATAATGGTAGAGCAGTTCTTC; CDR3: CASSYGTGSIMVEQFF
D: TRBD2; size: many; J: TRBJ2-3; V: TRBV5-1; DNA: TGCGCCAGCAGCCCTACACTAGCGGGAGCAGATACGCAGTATTTT; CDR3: CASSPTLAGADTQYF
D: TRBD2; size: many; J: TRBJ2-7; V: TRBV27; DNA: TGTGCCAGCAGTTCTAATAGCGGGAACGAGCAGTACTTC; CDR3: CASSSNSGNEQYF
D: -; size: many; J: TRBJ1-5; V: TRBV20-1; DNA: TGCAGTGCTACAGGGTGGGTAGATCAGCCCCAGCATTTT; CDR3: CSATGWVDQPQHF
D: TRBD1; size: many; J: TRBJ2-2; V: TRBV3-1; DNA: TGTGCCAGCAGCCAGAGACAGGGAACGAACACCGGGGAGCTGTTTTTT; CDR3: CASSQRQGTNTGELFF
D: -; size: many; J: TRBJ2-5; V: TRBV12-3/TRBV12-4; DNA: TGTGCCAGCAGTTTAGCGGGGTGGACCCCAGGGGAGGGCCAGTACTTC; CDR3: CASSLAGWTPGEGQYF
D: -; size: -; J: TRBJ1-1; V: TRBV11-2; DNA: TGTGCCAGCAGCTTAAGGGAAGCCACTGAAGCTTTCTTT; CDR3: CASSLREATEAFF
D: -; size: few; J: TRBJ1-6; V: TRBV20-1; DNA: TGCAGTACGGGTGTAAATTCACCCCTCCACTTT; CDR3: CSTGVNSPLHF
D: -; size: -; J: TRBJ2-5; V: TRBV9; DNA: TGTGCCAGCAGCCCCCGGTCAGGGGGGCCCCAAGAGACCCAGTACTTC; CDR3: CASSPRSGGPQETQYF
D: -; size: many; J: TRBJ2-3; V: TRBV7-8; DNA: TGTGCCAGCAGCGCACGACTAGCAGATACGCAGTATTTT; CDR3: CASSARLADTQYF
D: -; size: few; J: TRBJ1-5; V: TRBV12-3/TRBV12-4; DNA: TGTGCCAGCAGTTATCAACAGATCAATCAGCCCCAGCATTTT; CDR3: CASSYQQINQPQHF
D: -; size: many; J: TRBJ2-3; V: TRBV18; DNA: TGTGCCAGCTCCCATAACTCCGACAGAACAGATACGCAGTATTTT; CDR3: CASSHNSDRTDTQYF
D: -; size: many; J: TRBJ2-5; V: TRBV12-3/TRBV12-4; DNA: TGTGCCAGCAGTGCCCCTCATAAGGGGCTAGGAGAGACCCAGTACTTC; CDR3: CASSAPHKGLGETQYF
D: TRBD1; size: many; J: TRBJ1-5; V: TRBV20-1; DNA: TGCAGTGCTAGAGATTACGGGACAGGGATCGGTGGTCAGCCCCAGCATTTT; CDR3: CSARDYGTGIGGQPQHF
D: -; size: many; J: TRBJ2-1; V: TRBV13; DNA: TGTGCCAGCAGCCCAAAACTTTCACTGATAAGCAATGAGCAGTTCTTC; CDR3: CASSPKLSLISNEQFF
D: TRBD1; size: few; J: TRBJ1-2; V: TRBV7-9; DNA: TGTGCCAGCAGCTTAGAAAGTCCGCGACAGGGTGGCCGGGGCTACACCTTC; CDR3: CASSLESPRQGGRGYTF
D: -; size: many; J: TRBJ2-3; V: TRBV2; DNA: TGTGCCAGCAGTGAAGGGCTATCTAGGACAGATACGCAGTATTTT; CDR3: CASSEGLSRTDTQYF
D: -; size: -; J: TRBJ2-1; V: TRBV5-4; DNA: TGTGCCAGCAGCTCCCAAGGCGGGGATTACAATGAGCAGTTCTTC; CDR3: CASSSQGGDYNEQFF
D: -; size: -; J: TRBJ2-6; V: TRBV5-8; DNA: TGTGCTCGAAGTAGGGGCGCGTCTGGGGCCAACGTCCTGACTTTC; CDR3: CARSRGASGANVLTF
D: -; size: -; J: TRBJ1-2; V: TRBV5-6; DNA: TGTGCCAGCAGCTTGGACCGGTCTCAGGGGTATGGCTACACCTTC; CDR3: CASSLDRSQGYGYTF
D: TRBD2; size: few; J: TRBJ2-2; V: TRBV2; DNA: TGTGCCAGCAGTGAACCCGCAGCGGGAGTCGACACCGGGGAGCTGTTTTTT; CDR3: CASSEPAAGVDTGELFF
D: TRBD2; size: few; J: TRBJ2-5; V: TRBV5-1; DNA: TGCGCCAGCAGCCCGACTAGCGGGGGGGTGGAGACCCAGTACTTC; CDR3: CASSPTSGGVETQYF
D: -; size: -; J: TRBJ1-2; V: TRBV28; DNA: TGTGCCAGCATGCTGGGGGGCTATGGCTACACCTTC; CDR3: CASMLGGYGYTF
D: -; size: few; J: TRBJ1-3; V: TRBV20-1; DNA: TGCAGTGCTAGAGACAGCATCTCTGGAAACACCATATATTTT; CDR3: CSARDSISGNTIYF
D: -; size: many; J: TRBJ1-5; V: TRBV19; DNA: TGTGCCAGTACCACGACAGGCCTCGGCAATCAGCCCCAGCATTTT; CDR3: CASTTTGLGNQPQHF
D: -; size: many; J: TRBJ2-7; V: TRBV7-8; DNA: TGTGCCAGCAGCTCGGCGGGACAGCAAGTCTACGAGCAGTACTTC; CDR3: CASSSAGQQVYEQYF
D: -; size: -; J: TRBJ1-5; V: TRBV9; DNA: TGTGCCAGCAGCCCCCAACCGGGCGATCAGCCCCAGCATTTT; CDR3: CASSPQPGDQPQHF